A single sample is the source of the 21 T cell receptor beta chains below, sequenced in a study of a mutant IDH1 vaccine in newly diagnosed glioma. Time point described: week 11, during vaccination. Vaccination used 300 ug of mutant IDH1 20-mer peptide per dose, with topical imiquimod. These receptors' targets are unknown. Clones were read by immunoSEQ multiplex PCR, and TCRdb kept only the in-frame ones, dropping some. The profile shows some 60,000 clones, approximately 84% of them singletons. The input for sequencing was PBMCs, taken from a glioma patient whose treatment included an IDH1 peptide vaccine. Receptors were obtained from a man aged 25-45 years with glioma.

The CDR3 here is CASSLGTPTGETQYF. DNA for the CDR3: TGTGCCAGCAGTTTGGGCACGCCGACCGGGGAGACCCAGTACTTC. This sequence joins TRBV6-5 and TRBJ2-5; D is unresolved. The ends were cut back, 4 bases at V and 5 bases at J, with 17 bases in the middle. Germline V gene lookup returns CDR1 MNHEY and CDR2 SVGAGI. The CDR3 has 15 amino acids.

This clone has just a few counts. The chain combines TRBV7-9 with TRBJ1-2; possibly TRBD1 for D (5 bases). The CDR3 contains 12 residues. Trimming stripped 5 bases from V and 4 bases from J, with 8 bases between. The germline CDR1 and CDR2 sequences are SEHNR and FQNEAQ (reference sequence). The CDR3: CASSTTVYGYTF. The CDR3 region has the DNA TGTGCCAGCAGCACGACAGTCTATGGCTACACCTTC.

The CDR3 spells CASSLGSTGELFF. Here the CDR3 DNA reads TGTGCCAGCAGTTTAGGGTCCACCGGGGAGCTGTTTTTT. The chain is built from TRBV27 and TRBJ2-2; D is undetermined. From germline, CDR1 is MNHEY and CDR2 SMNVEV (reference sequence). V was clipped by 2 bases and J by 4 bases, with 5 bases between them. The CDR3 has 13 residues.

This clone has a handful of counts. CDR3 in amino acids: CASSPFGRTSSYNEQFF. The CDR3 nucleotides are TGTGCCAGCAGCCCGTTCGGAAGGACGAGCTCCTACAATGAGCAGTTCTTC. The gene calls are TRBV7-2 and TRBJ2-1; D call uncertain. Germline-derived CDR1 and CDR2 are SGHTA and FQGNSA. CDR3 length equals 17 residues. Trimming shortened V by 5 bases and J by 0 bases, and 17 bases separated the two germline ends.

V gene TRBV29-1 combines with J gene TRBJ2-1, with D tentatively TRBD1 (6 bases). Trimming cost V 6 bases and J 9 bases, with 18 bases left between them. The CDR3 is made up of 13 amino acids. Germline V gene data show CDR1 as SQVTM and CDR2 as ANQGSEA. The CDR3 DNA reads as TGCAGCGTCCGGGACACTTTCAAGGGTGAGCAGTTCTTC. Amino acid sequence: CSVRDTFKGEQFF.

J is TRBJ1-2 and V is TRBV28, with D uncertain. Trimming removed 8 bases at V and 5 bases at J, with 12 bases between. This CDR3 has 12 amino acids. Germline-derived CDR1 and CDR2 are MDHEN and SYDVKM. This chain's CDR3 is CASWRSGYGYTF. The CDR3 DNA reads TGTGCCAGCTGGAGGTCGGGGTATGGCTACACCTTC.

This clone showed up just once. The rearrangement joins TRBV4-1 to TRBJ1-2; TRBD1 agrees at 7 bases. The junction had 12 bases not matched to a gene; V was cut back by 5 bases and J by 6 bases. Germline V gene lookup returns CDR1 MGHRA and CDR2 YSYEKL. The CDR3 totals 15 residues. CDR3 nucleotides: TGCGCCAGCAGCTTCGGGACAGCACGACGAGATGGCTACACCTTC. It is translated as CASSFGTARRDGYTF.

This chain joins TRBV11-2 and TRBJ2-5; D is perhaps TRBD1 or TRBD2 (5 bases each). This CDR3 spans 14 amino acids. Germline assignment: CDR1 SGHAT and CDR2 FQNNGV. Between the trimmed V and J ends, which lost 5 bases and 1 base, there was a span of 11 bases. In DNA form, the CDR3 reads TGTGCCAGCAGCCCCCCCGGGACCCAAGAGACCCAGTACTTC. Protein sequence: CASSPPGTQETQYF.

This chain links TRBV11-2 with TRBJ2-1; either TRBD1 or TRBD2 may supply D (6 bases each). V lost 5 bases and J 9 bases, leaving 8 bases between the germline ends. The germline gives CDR1 SGHAT, CDR2 FQNNGV. The CDR3 consists of 11 residues. Here the CDR3 DNA reads TGTGCCAGCAGCCCGGGGGCTGAGCAGTTCTTC. Amino acid sequence: CASSPGAEQFF.

This chain joins TRBV30 and TRBJ1-3, with a tentative D call TRBD1 (5 bases). The V gene's germline CDR1 is GTSNPN and CDR2 SVGIG (reference sequence). With 7 bases removed from V and 0 bases from J, the gap between germline ends came to 10 bases. The CDR3 runs to 13 residues. The CDR3 DNA reads as TGTGCCTTAGAGAGGGGCTCTGGAAACACCATATATTTT. Residues: CALERGSGNTIYF.

The CDR3 is CASSGTRTDTQYF. The CDR3 coding sequence is TGTGCCAGCAGTGGGACTAGAACAGATACGCAGTATTTT. V usage is TRBV2 and J usage is TRBJ2-3, with 7 positions matching TRBD2. V dropped 4 bases and J dropped 3; count of bases not matched to a gene: 1. This CDR3 contains 13 residues. The germline V gene has CDR1 SNHLY and CDR2 FYNNEI.

The CDR3 protein is CASSSAAFAAETQYF. CDR3 sequence (DNA): TGTGCCAGCAGTTCGGCAGCGTTTGCCGCAGAGACCCAGTACTTC. The genes are TRBV28 and TRBJ2-5; D gene unclear. CDR1 MDHEN and CDR2 SYDVKM come from the germline V gene. CDR3 length: 15 amino acids. The V gene lost 4 bases and the J gene lost 4 bases, with 16 bases spanning the gap.

The V gene is TRBV4-3, the J gene TRBJ1-2, with D unclear. Germline loops: CDR1 LGHNA, CDR2 YSLEER. Trimming stripped 3 bases from V and 3 bases from J, with 14 bases between. The CDR3 is 15 amino acids. This chain's CDR3 is CASSQALQEDYGYTF. The CDR3 DNA reads TGCGCCAGCAGCCAGGCACTTCAGGAGGACTATGGCTACACCTTC.

This clone came up once. The rearrangement joins TRBV21-1 to TRBJ2-2. TRBV21-1 constitutes a pseudogene. The CDR3 spans 14 residues. DNA for the CDR3: TGTGCCAGCAGCCCCGTGGGACCCTCCGGGGAGCTGTTTTTT. Residues: CASSPVGPSGELFF.

This clone has a single count. This chain joins TRBV6-5 and TRBJ2-3, with D tentatively TRBD2 (6 bases). The CDR3 runs 14 residues. Trimming pared 2 bases from V and 0 bases from J, leaving 6 bases between. Germline CDR1 MNHEY, CDR2 SVGAGI. CDR3 amino acids: CASSYGGSTDTQYF. The CDR3, as DNA: TGTGCCAGCAGTTACGGGGGGAGCACAGATACGCAGTATTTT.

The rearrangement links TRBV4-1 to TRBJ1-5, with a weak D call TRBD1 (5 bases). In germline, CDR1 is MGHRA, CDR2 YSYEKL. The CDR3 sequence is 12 residues long. Trimming pared 3 bases from V and 6 bases from J, leaving 6 bases between. CDR3 amino acids: CASSHGGQPQHF. CDR3 nucleotide sequence: TGCGCCAGCAGCCACGGGGGTCAGCCCCAGCATTTT.

In this sample, this clone turned up once. The V gene is TRBV30, the J gene TRBJ2-1, with 16 bases fitting TRBD2. Per germline, CDR1 GTSNPN and CDR2 SVGIG (reference sequence). This CDR3 spans 17 amino acids. V was clipped by 7 bases and J by 9 bases; unmatched bases: 15. CDR3 in amino acids: CASSTHGTSGRAGEQFF. In nucleotides, the CDR3 is TGTGCCTCATCTACCCATGGGACTAGCGGGAGGGCAGGTGAGCAGTTCTTC.

V usage is TRBV9 and J usage is TRBJ2-1; 7 bases fit TRBD1. The length of the CDR3 is 14 residues. The V and J ends lost 0 bases and 6 bases, in that order; junction bases with no gene match: 3. Looked up from germline, CDR1 is SGDLS and CDR2 is YYNGEE. CDR3 in DNA: TGTGCCAGCAGCGTAGAGGGGGCGCGCAATGAGCAGTTCTTC. Translated, it gives CASSVEGARNEQFF.

The count of this clone is one. The chain employs TRBV5-4 and TRBJ2-1; the match to TRBD2 covers 8 bases. V was pared by 4 bases and J by 1 base, with 7 bases of the junction left unmatched. Germline-derived CDR1 and CDR2 are SGHNT and YYREEE (reference sequence). The CDR3 has 16 amino acids. The CDR3 region has the DNA TGTGCCAGCAGCCCGATACGGGGGGGGTCCTACAATGAGCAGTTCTTC. This encodes CASSPIRGGSYNEQFF.

The chain employs TRBV5-1 and TRBJ2-7, with 10 bases identical to TRBD2. With V trimmed by 4 bases and J by 0 bases, 10 bases remained unmatched. The germline V gene has CDR1 SGHRS and CDR2 YFSETQ. CDR3 length equals 17 residues. The CDR3 DNA reads TGCGCCAGCAGCCCCGGACTAGCGGAAAAGTTCTCCTACGAGCAGTACTTC. Its protein product is CASSPGLAEKFSYEQYF.

J is TRBJ2-5 and V is TRBV5-1, with 7 bases fitting TRBD1. V dropped 0 bases and J dropped 3; count of bases not matched to a gene: 2. The CDR3 totals 14 residues. CDR1 is SGHRS and CDR2 is YFSETQ in the germline V gene. CDR3 DNA: TGCGCCAGCAGCTTGGAGGGGGCTGAAGAGACCCAGTACTTC. Its protein product is CASSLEGAEETQYF.